This is a list of T cell receptor beta chains from one sample in a study of blood T cell repertoires in COVID-19. Sequencing was performed with immunoSEQ multiplex PCR; in TCRdb, only in-frame clones are kept and a portion is missing. The sample includes about 88,000 clones, roughly 84% of them seen just once. The sequencing sample was made of peripheral blood. These receptors came from a woman older than 75 with acute or convalescent COVID-19. Each CDR3 is given with its conserved first and last residue.

J: TRBJ1-6; V: TRBV23-1; CDR3: CASRAGGSLLWNSPLHF
J: TRBJ2-1; V: TRBV4-3; CDR3: CASSQLASGLAGSYNEQFF
J: TRBJ1-2; V: TRBV28; CDR3: CASSLWTGDNYGYTF
J: TRBJ1-5; V: TRBV24-1; CDR3: CATSVAGVDQPQHF
J: TRBJ1-4; V: TRBV27; CDR3: CASRDRAEKLFF
J: TRBJ1-5; V: TRBV24-1; CDR3: CATSDSSDGGGSQPQHF
J: TRBJ2-7; V: TRBV5-1; CDR3: CASSFSQGADEQYF
J: TRBJ2-1; V: TRBV4-1; CDR3: CASSQEATAVSPRGEQFF
J: TRBJ2-3; V: TRBV7-2; CDR3: CASSLTGTGGADTQYF
J: TRBJ2-5; V: TRBV3-1/TRBV3-2; CDR3: CASSPRRLAGNKETQYF
J: TRBJ2-7; V: TRBV6-5; CDR3: CASTKKWDSSYEQYF
J: TRBJ2-5; V: TRBV5-5; CDR3: CASSLWGGREETQYF
J: TRBJ2-5; V: TRBV5-4; CDR3: CASSLMGAGQETQYF
J: TRBJ2-6; V: TRBV4-1; CDR3: CASSQTGGFWANVLTF
J: TRBJ1-1; V: TRBV5-1; CDR3: CASSGTGWTEAFF
J: TRBJ1-1; V: TRBV5-6; CDR3: CASSAGRLTEAFF
J: TRBJ1-2; V: TRBV4-3; CDR3: CASSLDGSYGYTF
J: TRBJ2-5; V: TRBV5-1; CDR3: CASSLAGSQETQYF
J: TRBJ2-7; V: TRBV30; CDR3: CAWSMYGTVTYEQYF
J: TRBJ1-1; V: TRBV12-3/TRBV12-4; CDR3: CASSRGHEAFF
J: TRBJ1-1; V: TRBV7-8; CDR3: CASSLVSGILNTEAFF
J: TRBJ1-2; V: TRBV7-8; CDR3: CASSLGQGGYGYTF
J: TRBJ1-1; V: TRBV7-2; CDR3: CASSWGTANTEAFF
J: TRBJ1-3; V: TRBV5-1; CDR3: CASSASGASGNTIYF
J: TRBJ2-1; V: TRBV11-1; CDR3: CASSPGQGAEHEQFF
J: TRBJ2-1; V: TRBV5-1; CDR3: CASSSAGGGYNEQFF